This TCR beta chain originates from a study of T cells in Graves' hyperthyroidism and ophthalmopathy. CDR1 is DFQATT and CDR2 is SNEGSKA in the germline V gene (reference sequence). This CDR3 is 16 amino acids long. Trimming cost V 0 bases and J 4 bases; bases outside gene matches: 10. TCR beta CDR3 regions were amplified from RNA transcripts. The HTBI set primed first-round TCR CDR3 RT-PCR. TCRdb used MiXCR to reprocess the multiplex PCR reads, holding one entry per CDR3 protein. The sample lists 700,000 to 950,000 distinct CDR3 sequences, approximately 40% occurring once. The sequenced material came from blood. This TCR derives from a woman between 40 and 55 years old with Graves' hyperthyroidism. The genes are TRBV20-1 and TRBJ2-5; TRBD2 aligns across 8 bases. The CDR3 spells CSARDYAGGVAETQYF. In nucleotides, the CDR3 is TGCAGTGCTAGAGATTACGCGGGGGGTGTGGCAGAGACCCAGTACTTC.